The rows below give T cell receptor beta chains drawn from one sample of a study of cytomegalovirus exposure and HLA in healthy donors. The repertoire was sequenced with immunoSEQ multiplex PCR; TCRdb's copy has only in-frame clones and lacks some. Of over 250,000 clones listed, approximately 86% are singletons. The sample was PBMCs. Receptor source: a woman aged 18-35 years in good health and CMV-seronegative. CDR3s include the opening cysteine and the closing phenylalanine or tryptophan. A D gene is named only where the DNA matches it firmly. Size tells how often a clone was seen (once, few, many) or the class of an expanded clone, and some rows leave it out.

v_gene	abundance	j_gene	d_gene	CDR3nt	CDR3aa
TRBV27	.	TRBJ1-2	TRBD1	TGTGCCAGCAGTTTGAACGCCAGGGGGCTTTATGGCTACACCTTC	CASSLNARGLYGYTF
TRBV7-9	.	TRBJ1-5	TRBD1	TGTGCCAGCAGCCCGAGCACCGGACAGGGCTGGTCCAGTCAGCCCCAGCATTTT	CASSPSTGQGWSSQPQHF
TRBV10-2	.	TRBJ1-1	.	TGCGCCAGCAGTGAGGGGGGCCGGGACACTGAAGCTTTCTTT	CASSEGGRDTEAFF
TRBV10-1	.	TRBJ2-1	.	TGCGCCAGCAGCCGCGGGTACTCCTACAATGAGCAGTTCTTC	CASSRGYSYNEQFF
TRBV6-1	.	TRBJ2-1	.	TGTGCCAGCAGTGAACAGTCGGCGGCCTACAATGAGCAGTTCTTC	CASSEQSAAYNEQFF
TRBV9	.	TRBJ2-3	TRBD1	TGTGCCAGCAGTTTGAGTCATAGGGGGCGAGATACGCAGTATTTT	CASSLSHRGRDTQYF
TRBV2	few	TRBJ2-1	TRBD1	TGTGCCAGCAGCGCCGGGACAGGGGTGGCCTTAGAGGGTGAGCAGTTCTTC	CASSAGTGVALEGEQFF
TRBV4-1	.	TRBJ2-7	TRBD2	TGCGCCAGCAGTCTTAGCGGGACCAGCTCCTACGAGCAGTACTTC	CASSLSGTSSYEQYF
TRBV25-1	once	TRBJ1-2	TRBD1	TGTGCCAGCACTACGACAGGGCACTATGGCTACACCTTC	CASTTTGHYGYTF
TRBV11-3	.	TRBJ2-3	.	TGTGCCAGCAGCTTAGGACGGGGGGGACAGCGTACAGATACGCAGTATTTT	CASSLGRGGQRTDTQYF
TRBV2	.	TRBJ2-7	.	TGTGCCAGCAGAGGGACATTTTCCTACGAGCAGTACTTC	CASRGTFSYEQYF
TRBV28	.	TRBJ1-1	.	TGTGCCAGCAGTTCCCTTATCGGGACACGCCCTATGAACACTGAAGCTTTCTTT	CASSSLIGTRPMNTEAFF
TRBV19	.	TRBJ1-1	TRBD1	TGTGCCAGTAGTGACACGACAGGGTTCGACACTGAAGCTTTCTTT	CASSDTTGFDTEAFF
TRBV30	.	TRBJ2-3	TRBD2	TGTGCCTCCTCCCCCGGACTAGCGGGGCGCACAGATACGCAGTATTTT	CASSPGLAGRTDTQYF
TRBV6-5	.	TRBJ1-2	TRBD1	TGTGCCAGCAGCACCGGGACAGGAGTGGGCTACACCTTC	CASSTGTGVGYTF
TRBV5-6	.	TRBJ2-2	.	TGTGCCAGCAGCTTTTATCTGCTATTACCCGGGGAGCTGTTTTTT	CASSFYLLLPGELFF
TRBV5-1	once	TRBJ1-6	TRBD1	TGCGCCAGCAGCTTGTGGGACAGAAATAATTCACCCCTCCACTTT	CASSLWDRNNSPLHF
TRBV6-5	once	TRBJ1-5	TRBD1	TGTGCCAGCAGTGACAGGGTATTCCAGCCCCAGCATTTT	CASSDRVFQPQHF
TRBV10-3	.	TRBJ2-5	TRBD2	TGTGCCATCAGTAGAGCGGGACCAGAGACCCAGTACTTC	CAISRAGPETQYF
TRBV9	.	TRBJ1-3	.	TGTGCCAGCAGTCCACAGGGTGCCCTCTCTGGAAACACCATATATTTT	CASSPQGALSGNTIYF
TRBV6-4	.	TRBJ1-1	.	TGTGCCAGCAGTGACTCTTACAAGAACACTGAAGCTTTCTTT	CASSDSYKNTEAFF
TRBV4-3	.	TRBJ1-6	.	TGCGCCAGCAGCCAAGGACAGGTTTCATCCTATAATTCACCCCTCCACTTT	CASSQGQVSSYNSPLHF
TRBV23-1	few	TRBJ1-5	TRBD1	TGCGCCAGCAGTCAAACGGACAGGGCCCAGCCCCAGCATTTT	CASSQTDRAQPQHF
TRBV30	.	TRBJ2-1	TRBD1	TGTGCCTGGGGACAGGGTTCCTACAATGAGCAGTTCTTC	CAWGQGSYNEQFF
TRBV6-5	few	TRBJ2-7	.	TGTGCCAGCAGTTACGACAGGACCTACGAGCAGTACTTC	CASSYDRTYEQYF
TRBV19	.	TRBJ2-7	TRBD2	TGTGCCAGTAGTATCGGAGAGCGGGGCTCCTACGAGCAGTACTTC	CASSIGERGSYEQYF
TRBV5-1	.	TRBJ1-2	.	TGCGCCAGCAGCCCTCAAGCAGGGTATGATGGCTACACCTTC	CASSPQAGYDGYTF
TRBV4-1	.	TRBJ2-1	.	TGCGCCAGCAGCCTGGCATACAATGAGCAGTTCTTC	CASSLAYNEQFF
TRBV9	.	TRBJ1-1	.	TGTGCCAGCAGTTCTAACGCAGTCGGCGGGGGGACTGAAGCTTTCTTT	CASSSNAVGGGTEAFF
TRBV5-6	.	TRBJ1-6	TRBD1	TGTGCCAGCAGCGTCGGACAGGGACCTTACTCACCCCTCCACTTT	CASSVGQGPYSPLHF
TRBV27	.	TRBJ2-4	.	TGTGCCAGCAGTTCAGGTGGTGGAGGCATTCAGTACTTC	CASSSGGGGIQYF
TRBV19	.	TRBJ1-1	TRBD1	TGTGCCAGTAGCACCGACAGGGGGGGGACTGAAGCTTTCTTT	CASSTDRGGTEAFF